The rows below give T cell receptor beta chains drawn from one sample of a study of blood T cell repertoires in COVID-19. Sequencing used immunoSEQ multiplex PCR; TCRdb keeps in-frame clones, though not all of them. The sample has under 250,000 clones, more than 85% seen once; the top ten hold approximately 0.66%. The sequencing input was peripheral blood. These receptor sequences come from a man aged 35 to 55 with acute or convalescent COVID-19. The CDR3 runs from the conserved cysteine through the conserved F or W. The D gene is left open where the match is weak. Clone size is given for some rows only: seen once, a few or many times, or a class if the clone is expanded.

clone size: -; J gene: TRBJ2-7; D gene: -; V gene: TRBV5-1; CDR3 protein: CASSFGGPRSYEQYF; CDR3 DNA: TGCGCCAGCAGCTTCGGGGGGCCGCGCTCCTACGAGCAGTACTTC
clone size: -; J gene: TRBJ1-3; D gene: -; V gene: TRBV9; CDR3 protein: CASSAPPGGPSGNTIYF; CDR3 DNA: TGTGCCAGCAGCGCCCCGCCGGGAGGGCCCTCTGGAAACACCATATATTTT
clone size: -; J gene: TRBJ2-1; D gene: TRBD1; V gene: TRBV6-6; CDR3 protein: CASSLQGAGEQFF; CDR3 DNA: TGTGCCAGCAGTTTACAGGGGGCCGGAGAGCAGTTCTTC
clone size: -; J gene: TRBJ2-7; D gene: TRBD2; V gene: TRBV5-1; CDR3 protein: CASTTGLEGYEQYF; CDR3 DNA: TGCGCCAGCACCACGGGACTAGAAGGCTACGAGCAGTACTTC
clone size: -; J gene: TRBJ1-2; D gene: -; V gene: TRBV6-1; CDR3 protein: CASSEAGGAYGYTF; CDR3 DNA: TGTGCCAGCAGTGAAGCGGGGGGAGCCTATGGCTACACCTTC
clone size: once; J gene: TRBJ1-2; D gene: TRBD1; V gene: TRBV18; CDR3 protein: CASSPLRQGIDGYTF; CDR3 DNA: TGTGCCAGCTCACCCCTGAGACAGGGTATCGATGGCTACACCTTC
clone size: -; J gene: TRBJ2-7; D gene: -; V gene: TRBV7-6; CDR3 protein: CASSLNSHRADYEQYF; CDR3 DNA: TGTGCCAGCAGCTTAAATTCCCACAGGGCAGACTACGAGCAGTACTTC
clone size: -; J gene: TRBJ1-5; D gene: TRBD1; V gene: TRBV5-3; CDR3 protein: CARSFGQGAQPQHF; CDR3 DNA: TGTGCCAGAAGCTTCGGACAGGGGGCACAGCCCCAGCATTTT
clone size: -; J gene: TRBJ2-7; D gene: -; V gene: TRBV4-3; CDR3 protein: CASSQDKWPGYEQYF; CDR3 DNA: TGCGCCAGCAGCCAAGATAAATGGCCTGGCTACGAGCAGTACTTC
clone size: -; J gene: TRBJ1-2; D gene: TRBD1; V gene: TRBV2; CDR3 protein: CASSDRGYYGYTF; CDR3 DNA: TGTGCCAGCAGTGACAGGGGGTATTATGGCTACACCTTC
clone size: -; J gene: TRBJ1-4; D gene: -; V gene: TRBV5-6; CDR3 protein: CASTRRGFYNEKLFF; CDR3 DNA: TGTGCCAGCACACGACGGGGGTTCTATAATGAAAAACTGTTTTTT
clone size: -; J gene: TRBJ1-2; D gene: -; V gene: TRBV4-3; CDR3 protein: CASSQDSRGANNYGYTF; CDR3 DNA: TGCGCCAGCAGCCAAGATTCTCGGGGGGCTAATAACTATGGCTACACCTTC
clone size: -; J gene: TRBJ2-5; D gene: TRBD2; V gene: TRBV7-2; CDR3 protein: CASSLVAGGETQYF; CDR3 DNA: TGTGCCAGCAGCCTGGTAGCGGGAGGGGAGACCCAGTACTTC
clone size: -; J gene: TRBJ2-1; D gene: -; V gene: TRBV4-3; CDR3 protein: CASSPFASNEQFF; CDR3 DNA: TGCGCCAGCAGCCCATTTGCCAGCAATGAGCAGTTCTTC
clone size: -; J gene: TRBJ2-1; D gene: TRBD2; V gene: TRBV29-1; CDR3 protein: CSVEAAGVEQFF; CDR3 DNA: TGCAGCGTTGAAGCGGCGGGGGTCGAGCAGTTCTTC
clone size: -; J gene: TRBJ1-4; D gene: TRBD1; V gene: TRBV19; CDR3 protein: CASSIRRQGARGELFF; CDR3 DNA: TGTGCCAGTAGTATACGGAGACAGGGGGCGCGGGGAGAACTGTTTTTT
clone size: -; J gene: TRBJ2-5; D gene: TRBD1; V gene: TRBV5-4; CDR3 protein: CASSGYRGTETQYF; CDR3 DNA: TGTGCCAGCAGCGGGTACAGGGGAACGGAGACCCAGTACTTC
clone size: -; J gene: TRBJ1-4; D gene: -; V gene: TRBV19; CDR3 protein: CASSLTREENEKLFF; CDR3 DNA: TGTGCCAGTAGTTTAACGCGGGAGGAGAATGAAAAACTGTTTTTT
clone size: -; J gene: TRBJ2-5; D gene: -; V gene: TRBV10-3; CDR3 protein: CAIADQGPQETQYF; CDR3 DNA: TGTGCCATCGCAGACCAGGGGCCTCAAGAGACCCAGTACTTC
clone size: -; J gene: TRBJ2-7; D gene: TRBD2; V gene: TRBV27; CDR3 protein: CASSSATYSGIFYEQYF; CDR3 DNA: TGTGCCAGCAGTTCAGCCACATATAGCGGGATTTTCTACGAGCAGTACTTC
clone size: -; J gene: TRBJ1-4; D gene: TRBD1; V gene: TRBV19; CDR3 protein: CASTSTGGTTNEKLFF; CDR3 DNA: TGTGCCAGTACTTCTACAGGGGGCACTACTAATGAAAAACTGTTTTTT
clone size: -; J gene: TRBJ2-7; D gene: -; V gene: TRBV7-9; CDR3 protein: CASSFQGSSYEQYF; CDR3 DNA: TGTGCCAGCAGCTTCCAGGGTAGCTCCTACGAGCAGTACTTC
clone size: -; J gene: TRBJ2-7; D gene: -; V gene: TRBV5-1; CDR3 protein: CASSLNSGTYEQYF; CDR3 DNA: TGCGCCAGCAGCTTGAATAGCGGCACCTACGAGCAGTACTTC
clone size: few; J gene: TRBJ2-7; D gene: TRBD2; V gene: TRBV29-1; CDR3 protein: CSVVGGDLSYEQYF; CDR3 DNA: TGCAGCGTTGTGGGAGGGGATCTCTCCTACGAGCAGTACTTC
clone size: once; J gene: TRBJ2-7; D gene: -; V gene: TRBV4-1; CDR3 protein: CASSPGPRDRDEQYF; CDR3 DNA: TGCGCCAGCAGTCCTGGGCCCAGGGATCGCGACGAGCAGTACTTC
clone size: -; J gene: TRBJ1-2; D gene: -; V gene: TRBV28; CDR3 protein: CASSSPPGPGYTF; CDR3 DNA: TGTGCCAGCAGTTCCCCTCCAGGGCCTGGCTACACCTTC
clone size: -; J gene: TRBJ2-7; D gene: TRBD2; V gene: TRBV7-9; CDR3 protein: CASSMGSGGSRHEQYF; CDR3 DNA: TGTGCCAGCAGCATGGGTTCTGGCGGGAGTAGACACGAGCAGTACTTC
clone size: -; J gene: TRBJ1-3; D gene: -; V gene: TRBV29-1; CDR3 protein: CSVAHSGNTIYF; CDR3 DNA: TGCAGCGTTGCCCACTCTGGAAACACCATATATTTT
clone size: -; J gene: TRBJ1-1; D gene: -; V gene: TRBV5-4; CDR3 protein: CASSLPLTRNTEAFF; CDR3 DNA: TGTGCCAGCAGCTTGCCTCTCACTCGGAACACTGAAGCTTTCTTT